This T cell receptor beta chain was sequenced in a study of lymphopenia after photon versus proton radiotherapy. Study-wide findings and caveats: Under photons, naive T cells and diversity fell while effector/memory populations rose. After the lymphocyte nadir, photon-treated repertoires showed oligoclonal expansion, especially of CD8+ Temra cells. Survival link was tested only in deceased patients; proton benefit remains a possibility.

Method: immunoSEQ multiplex PCR; TCRdb's copy keeps in-frame clones and lacks some. The sample includes some 30,000 clones, over 85% of them seen just once. On this clone itself: The antigen is undetermined.

CDR1 is KGHSH, CDR2 LQKENI, per germline. CDR3 size: 18 residues. V was clipped by 5 bases and J by 2 bases; unmatched bases: 9. The gene calls are TRBV18 and TRBJ2-3; TRBD2 matches at 14 bases. The sequence came from a woman between 50 and 59 years old with cholangiocarcinoma. The sample in question was peripheral blood, obtained from a patient treated with photon-based radiotherapy. The CDR3 nucleotides read TGTGCCAGCTCATTCGGGACTAGCGGGGGCCAGAACACAGATACGCAGTATTTT. Translation: CASSFGTSGGQNTDTQYF.